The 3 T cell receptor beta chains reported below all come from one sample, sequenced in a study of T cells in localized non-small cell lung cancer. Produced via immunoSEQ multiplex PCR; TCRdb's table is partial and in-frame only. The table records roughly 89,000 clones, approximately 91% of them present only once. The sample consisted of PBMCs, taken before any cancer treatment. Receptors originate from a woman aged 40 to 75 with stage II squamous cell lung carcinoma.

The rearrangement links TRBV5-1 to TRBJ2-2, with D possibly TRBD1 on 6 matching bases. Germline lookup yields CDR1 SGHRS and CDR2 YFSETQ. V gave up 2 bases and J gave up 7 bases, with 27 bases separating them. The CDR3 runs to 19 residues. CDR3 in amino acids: CASSFALLVGQPSGGELFF. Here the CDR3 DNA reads TGCGCCAGCAGCTTTGCTTTATTGGTAGGACAGCCATCCGGCGGGGAGCTGTTTTTT.

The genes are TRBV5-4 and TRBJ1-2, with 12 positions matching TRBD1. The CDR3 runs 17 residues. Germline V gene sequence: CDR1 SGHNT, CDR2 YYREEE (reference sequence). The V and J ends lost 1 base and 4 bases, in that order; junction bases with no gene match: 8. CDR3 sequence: CASSLFGGTGGIYGYTF. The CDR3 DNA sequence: TGTGCCAGCAGCTTGTTTGGGGGGACAGGGGGCATCTATGGCTACACCTTC.

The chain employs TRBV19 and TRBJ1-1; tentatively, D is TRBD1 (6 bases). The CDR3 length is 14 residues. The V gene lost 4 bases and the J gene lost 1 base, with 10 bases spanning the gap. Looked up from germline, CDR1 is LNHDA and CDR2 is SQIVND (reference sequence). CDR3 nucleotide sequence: TGTGCCAGTAGTACCCCGGACAGGAACACTGAAGCTTTCTTT. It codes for CASSTPDRNTEAFF.